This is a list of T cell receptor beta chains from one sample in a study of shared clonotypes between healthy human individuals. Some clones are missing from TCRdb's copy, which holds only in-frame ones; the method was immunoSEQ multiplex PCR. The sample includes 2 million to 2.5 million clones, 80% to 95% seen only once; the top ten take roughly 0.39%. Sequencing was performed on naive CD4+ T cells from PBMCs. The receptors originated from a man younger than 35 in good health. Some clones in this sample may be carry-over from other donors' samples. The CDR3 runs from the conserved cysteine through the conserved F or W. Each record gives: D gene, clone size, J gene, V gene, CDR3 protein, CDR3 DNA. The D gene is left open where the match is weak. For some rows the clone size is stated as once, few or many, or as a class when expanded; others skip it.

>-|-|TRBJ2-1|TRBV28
CASSVAPSSYNEQFF
TGTGCCAGCAGTGTGGCGCCGAGCTCCTACAATGAGCAGTTCTTC
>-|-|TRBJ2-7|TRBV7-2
CASSLGDFEQYF
TGTGCCAGCAGCCTGGGAGATTTCGAGCAGTACTTC
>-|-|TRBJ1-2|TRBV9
CASSVATGFSYGYTF
TGTGCCAGCAGCGTAGCTACGGGGTTCTCCTATGGCTACACCTTC
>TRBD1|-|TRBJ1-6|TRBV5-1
CASSLGGQPNSPLHF
TGCGCCAGCAGCTTGGGGGGACAGCCAAATTCACCCCTCCACTTT
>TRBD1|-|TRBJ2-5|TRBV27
CASSSMDRYQETQYF
TGTGCCAGCAGTTCGATGGACAGGTACCAAGAGACCCAGTACTTC
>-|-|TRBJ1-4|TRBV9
CASSVAGGVSEKLFF
TGTGCCAGCAGCGTAGCGGGGGGAGTAAGTGAAAAACTGTTTTTT
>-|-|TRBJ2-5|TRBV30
CAWSRGKVTETQYF
TGTGCCTGGAGTAGAGGAAAGGTGACAGAGACCCAGTACTTC
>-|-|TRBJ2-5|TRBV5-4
CASSLSRSRQETQYF
TGTGCCAGCAGCCTTTCGCGGTCCCGTCAAGAGACCCAGTACTTC
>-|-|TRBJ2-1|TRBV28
CASSLTAGRSEQFF
TGTGCCAGCAGCCTGACCGCGGGAAGGAGTGAGCAGTTCTTC
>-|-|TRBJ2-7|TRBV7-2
CASSLTGTSNEQYF
TGTGCCAGCAGCTTAACTGGGACGTCTAACGAGCAGTACTTC
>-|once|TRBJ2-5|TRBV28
CASSRGTETQYF
TGTGCCAGCAGTAGGGGGACGGAGACCCAGTACTTC
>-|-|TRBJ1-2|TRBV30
CAWRGYQDYDYGYTF
TGTGCCTGGAGGGGCTATCAGGATTACGACTATGGCTACACCTTC
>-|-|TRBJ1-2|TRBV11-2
CASSLGGQVYGYTF
TGTGCCAGCAGCTTAGGAGGGCAGGTCTATGGCTACACCTTC
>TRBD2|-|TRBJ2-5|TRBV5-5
CASRRTSGIQGTQYF
TGTGCCAGCAGACGGACTAGCGGGATTCAAGGGACCCAGTACTTC
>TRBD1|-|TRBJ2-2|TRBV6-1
CASSPQGFPGELFF
TGTGCCAGCAGTCCACAGGGGTTCCCCGGGGAGCTGTTTTTT
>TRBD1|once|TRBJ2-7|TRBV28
CASSSIQGASYEQYF
TGTGCCAGCAGTTCAATACAGGGGGCCTCCTACGAGCAGTACTTC
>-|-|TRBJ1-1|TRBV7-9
CASSSPGRGDTEAFF
TGTGCCAGCAGCTCTCCGGGACGGGGGGACACTGAAGCTTTCTTT
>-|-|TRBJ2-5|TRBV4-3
CASSQIRKGDQYF
TGCGCCAGCAGCCAAATTAGGAAGGGGGACCAGTACTTC
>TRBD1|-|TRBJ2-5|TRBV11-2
CASSSGDRGRETQYF
TGTGCCAGCAGCTCGGGGGACAGGGGGCGAGAGACCCAGTACTTC
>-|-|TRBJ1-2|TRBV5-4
CASSARTAPYGYTF
TGTGCCAGCAGCGCCAGGACAGCCCCCTATGGCTACACCTTC
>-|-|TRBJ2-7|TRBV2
CASRDPAEQYF
TGTGCCAGCAGAGATCCGGCCGAGCAGTACTTC
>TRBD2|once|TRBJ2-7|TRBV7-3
CASSSGGGYEQYF
TGTGCCAGCAGCTCGGGAGGGGGCTACGAGCAGTACTTC
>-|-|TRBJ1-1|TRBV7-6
CASSSPVAGEFMNTEAFF
TGTGCCAGCAGTAGCCCGGTAGCAGGGGAGTTCATGAACACTGAAGCTTTCTTT
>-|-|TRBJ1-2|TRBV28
CASSLLAGAYGYTF
TGTGCCAGCAGTTTGTTGGCAGGGGCCTATGGCTACACCTTC
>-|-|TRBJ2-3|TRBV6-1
CASSEGTYTQYF
TGTGCCAGCAGTGAAGGGACGTATACGCAGTATTTT
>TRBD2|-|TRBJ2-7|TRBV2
CASTYTSGPTYEQYF
TGTGCCAGCACCTACACTAGCGGGCCGACCTACGAGCAGTACTTC
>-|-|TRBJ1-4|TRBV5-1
CASSSARDGGSEKLFF
TGCGCCAGCAGCTCGGCTCGGGATGGGGGAAGTGAAAAACTGTTTTTT
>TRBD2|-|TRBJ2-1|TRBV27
CASSSTPGLGFF
TGTGCCAGCAGTTCAACCCCGGGACTAGGGTTCTTC
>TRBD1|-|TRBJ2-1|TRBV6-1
CASSEAGQGSYNEQFF
TGTGCCAGCAGTGAAGCGGGACAGGGCTCCTACAATGAGCAGTTCTTC